The present entry profiles one T cell receptor beta chain with its context. Its antigen is not identified. This specimen comes from a study of graft-versus-host responses after intestinal transplantation. Study-wide context: For around three years after anti-thymocyte globulin induction, all recipients took tacrolimus and steroids.

The CDR3 runs to 14 residues. CDR1 SGHRS and CDR2 YFSETQ come from the germline V gene. Losses at the gene ends were 0 bases for V and 4 bases for J; bases not matched to a gene: 3. General observations from the study: GvH clones appeared in recipient marrow, some first in ileum or blood. Graft-donor T cell macrochimerism coincided with high graft-versus-host to host-versus-graft clonal ratios in allografts. Circulating GvH clone levels at their peak were associated with HvG declines (early post-transplant).

Sequenced by immunoSEQ multiplex PCR; TCRdb stores in-frame clones only, minus some. The sample records around 50,000 clones, roughly 90% being singletons. The sequence derives from a human patient who received an intestinal transplant, so some T cells may come from the graft donor. Sequences were derived from PBMCs, sampled 26 days after transplant. V usage is TRBV5-1 and J usage is TRBJ1-2; 7 nucleotides align to TRBD1. The CDR3 is CASSLGTGFYGYTF. CDR3 in DNA: TGCGCCAGCAGCTTGGGGACAGGCTTCTATGGCTACACCTTC.